The 9 T cell receptor beta chains below all came from one sample that was sequenced in a study of siplizumab effects on memory and regulatory T cells. Data came from immunoSEQ multiplex PCR; TCRdb stores just in-frame clones and leaves some out. The data hold 75,000 to 100,000 clones, with over 90% observed a single time. The sample comprised non-Treg CD4+ T cells sorted from blood. These TCRs come from a human donor in good health.

The rearrangement uses TRBV10-1 and TRBJ2-5; TRBD2 matches 11 bases. J lost 1 base, V lost 2 bases, and 3 bases had no gene match. The germline gives CDR1 WNHNN, CDR2 SYGVQD (reference sequence). This CDR3 spans 16 amino acids. The CDR3 DNA sequence: TGCGCCAGCAGTGAGGCTCTAGCGGGAGGCCAAGAGACCCAGTACTTC. As protein: CASSEALAGGQETQYF.

V usage is TRBV5-4 and J usage is TRBJ2-7; no clear D gene. There are 12 residues in the CDR3. The germline V gene encodes CDR1 SGHNT and CDR2 YYREEE (reference sequence). The ends were cut back, 1 base at V and 0 bases at J, with 2 bases in the middle. The chain's CDR3 is CASSLFSYEQYF. DNA of the CDR3: TGTGCCAGCAGCTTGTTCTCCTACGAGCAGTACTTC.

V and J are TRBV7-8 and TRBJ2-1; 7 bases line up with TRBD2. V was pared by 2 bases and J by 8 bases, with 6 bases of the junction left unmatched. The CDR3 length is 14 residues. Germline CDR1 and CDR2: SGHVS and FQNEAQ. The CDR3 coding sequence is TGTGCCAGCAGCTTAACTGTGGGGAGGGATGAGCAGTTCTTC. Translated: CASSLTVGRDEQFF.

The V and J genes are TRBV12-5 and TRBJ1-1; D gene uncertain. Trimming left V 2 bases short and J 1 base short, with 2 bases between. CDR3 length equals 12 residues. Germline-derived CDR1 and CDR2 are LGHNT and FRNRAP. DNA for the CDR3: TGTGCTAGTGGTTTGCCGAACACTGAAGCTTTCTTT. Residues: CASGLPNTEAFF.

This chain uses TRBV28 with TRBJ1-3, with D maybe TRBD1 (5 bases). Trimming stripped 6 bases from V and 0 bases from J, with 24 bases between. CDR1 and CDR2 from the germline V gene are MDHEN and SYDVKM. The CDR3 totals 19 residues. CDR3 in amino acids: CASRQYRTRVSYSGNTIYF. The CDR3 DNA reads TGTGCCAGCAGGCAGTATAGAACCAGGGTTAGCTACTCTGGAAACACCATATATTTT. Full variable domain (missing parts from reference TRBV28 and TRBJ1-3): DVKVTQSSRYLVKRTGEKVFLECVQDMDHENMFWYRQDPGLGLRLIYFSYDVKMKEKGDIPEGYSVSREKKERFSLILESASTNQTSMYLCASRQYRTRVSYSGNTIYFGEGSWLTVV.

J is TRBJ1-1 and V is TRBV29-1, with no clear D. From germline, CDR1 is SQVTM and CDR2 ANQGSEA. The germline V and J ends were trimmed by 4 bases and 7 bases, with 16 bases remaining between them. The CDR3 sequence is 13 residues long. CDR3 DNA sequence: TGCAGCGTTGCGTTCTCGGGCTCCTATGAAGCTTTCTTT. Its translation is CSVAFSGSYEAFF.

The chain has TRBV7-8 and TRBJ1-1; the D is unclear. V shed 5 bases and J shed 11 bases, with 15 bases lying between them. The CDR3 totals 12 residues. Germline CDR1 reads SGHVS; CDR2 reads FQNEAQ. The CDR3 spells CASSPSERWAFF. CDR3 bases: TGTGCCAGCAGCCCGAGTGAGCGATGGGCTTTCTTT. The variable domain in full, with the rest retrieved from reference TRBV7-8 and TRBJ1-1, is GAGVSQSPRYKVAKRGQDVALRCDPISGHVSLFWYQQALGQGPEFLTYFQNEAQLDKSGLPSDRFFAERPEGSVSTLKIQRTQQEDSAVYLCASSPSERWAFFGQGTRLTVV.

This rearrangement joins TRBV27 to TRBJ2-5, with a weak D call TRBD1 (5 bases). CDR3 length: 14 residues. The germline V and J ends were trimmed by 6 bases and 4 bases, with 15 bases remaining between them. CDR1 is MNHEY, CDR2 SMNVEV, per germline (reference sequence). CDR3 protein: CASSRAGRRETQYF. The DNA of the CDR3 is TGTGCCAGCAGCCGGGCAGGGCGTAGAGAGACCCAGTACTTC.

The genes are TRBV29-1 and TRBJ2-1; TRBD1 might be the D (6 bases). This CDR3 contains 14 residues. Germline loops: CDR1 SQVTM, CDR2 ANQGSEA. Trimming took off 7 bases at V and 7 bases at J, with 20 bases between the two ends. CDR3 residues: CSASYRVWTNEQFF. The CDR3 coding sequence is TGCAGCGCCTCTTACAGGGTTTGGACAAATGAGCAGTTCTTC.